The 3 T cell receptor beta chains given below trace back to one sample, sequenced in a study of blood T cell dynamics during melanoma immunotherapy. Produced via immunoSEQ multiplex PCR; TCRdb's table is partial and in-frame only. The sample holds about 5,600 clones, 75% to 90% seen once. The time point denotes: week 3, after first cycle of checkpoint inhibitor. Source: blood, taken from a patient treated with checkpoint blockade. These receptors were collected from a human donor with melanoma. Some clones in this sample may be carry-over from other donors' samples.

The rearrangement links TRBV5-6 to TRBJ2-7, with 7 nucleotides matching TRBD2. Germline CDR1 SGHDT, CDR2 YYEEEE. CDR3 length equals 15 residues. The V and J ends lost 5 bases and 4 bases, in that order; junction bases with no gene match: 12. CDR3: CASRPGLEEGYEQYF. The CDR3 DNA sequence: TGTGCCAGCAGACCTGGACTAGAGGAGGGGTACGAGCAGTACTTC.

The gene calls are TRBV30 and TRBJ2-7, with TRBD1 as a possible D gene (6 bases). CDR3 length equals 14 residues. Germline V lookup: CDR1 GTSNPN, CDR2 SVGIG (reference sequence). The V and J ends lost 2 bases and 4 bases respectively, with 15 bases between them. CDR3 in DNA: TGTGCCTGGAGTCCGGACAGAGGATATTACGAGCAGTACTTC. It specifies CAWSPDRGYYEQYF. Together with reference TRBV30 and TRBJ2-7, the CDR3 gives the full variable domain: SQTIHQWPATLVQPVGSPLSLECTVEGTSNPNLYWYRQAAGRGLQLLFYSVGIGQISSEVPQNLSASRPQDRQFILSSKKLLLSDSGFYLCAWSPDRGYYEQYFGPGTRLTVT.

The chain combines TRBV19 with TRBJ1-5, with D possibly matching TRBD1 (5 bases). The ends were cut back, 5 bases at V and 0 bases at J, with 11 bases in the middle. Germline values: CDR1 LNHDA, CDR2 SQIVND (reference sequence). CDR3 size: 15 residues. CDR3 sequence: CASSWDGYSNQPQHF. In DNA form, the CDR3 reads TGTGCCAGTAGTTGGGACGGGTATAGCAATCAGCCCCAGCATTTT.